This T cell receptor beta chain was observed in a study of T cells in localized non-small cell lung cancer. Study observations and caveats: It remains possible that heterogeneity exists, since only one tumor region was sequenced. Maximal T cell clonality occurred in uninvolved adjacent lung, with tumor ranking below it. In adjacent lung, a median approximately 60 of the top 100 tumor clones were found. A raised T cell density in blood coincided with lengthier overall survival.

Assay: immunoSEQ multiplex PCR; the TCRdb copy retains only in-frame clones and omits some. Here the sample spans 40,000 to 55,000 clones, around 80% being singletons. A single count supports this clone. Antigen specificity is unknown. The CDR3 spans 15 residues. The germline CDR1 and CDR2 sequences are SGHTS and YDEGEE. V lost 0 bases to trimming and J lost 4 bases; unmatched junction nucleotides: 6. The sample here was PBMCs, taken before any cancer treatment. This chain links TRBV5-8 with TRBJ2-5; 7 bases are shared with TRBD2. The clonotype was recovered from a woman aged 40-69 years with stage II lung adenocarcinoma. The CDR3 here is CASSLGGRVPETQYF. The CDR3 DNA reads TGTGCCAGCAGCTTGGGAGGGAGGGTACCAGAGACCCAGTACTTC.